This paragraph reports one T cell receptor beta chain. In the authors' workflow: Estimation of nucleated cell counts was performed using reference gene primer amplification. Profiled with immunoSEQ multiplex PCR; TCRdb holds only in-frame clones, not every one. Clone size and the V and J calls come from that table; the DNA yielded D and trimming. This repertoire shows roughly 18,000 clones, under 95% found once; its top ten account for around 4%. These data belong to a study of blood T cell repertoires in COVID-19. Turning to the study itself: The study drew acute and convalescent COVID-19 samples from the United States, Italy and Spain. The analysed material was cDNA or gDNA that came from T cells, B-cell-depleted T cells, or PBMCs.

The germline V gene encodes CDR1 MGHDK and CDR2 SYGVNS. This CDR3 is 14 amino acids long. Trimming removed 3 bases from V and 10 bases from J, with 18 bases in between. The rearrangement joins TRBV25-1 to TRBJ1-1, with D possibly TRBD1 on 5 matching bases. Sequenced material: peripheral blood. The clonotype was recovered from a human donor in a cohort sampled during active COVID-19. This chain's CDR3 is CASSETGDGGGAFF. The CDR3, as DNA: TGTGCCAGCAGTGAGACGGGTGATGGCGGGGGAGCTTTCTTT.